A selection of T cell receptor beta chains follows, all from one sample in a study of shared clonotypes between healthy human individuals. Sequenced by immunoSEQ multiplex PCR; TCRdb stores in-frame clones only, minus some. The table has about 680,000 clones, around 90% seen once. Sequencing was carried out using naive CD8+ T cells sorted from blood. These receptors were obtained from a man aged 30 to 39 in good health. Each CDR3 is given with its conserved first and last residue. A D gene is named only where the DNA matches it firmly. Rows give clone size only sometimes, using once, few, many, or a class for an expanded clone.

>-|TRBV19|TRBJ2-7|-
TGTGCCACGCAAGAAGGGGATAGCTCCTACGAGCAGTACTTC
CATQEGDSSYEQYF
>-|TRBV18|TRBJ2-1|TRBD2
TGTGCCAGCTCACCACCGGGGGGACTAGGTATCAATGAGCAGTTCTTC
CASSPPGGLGINEQFF
>-|TRBV4-1|TRBJ2-7|-
TGCGCCAGCAGCCTAATGCGGGGTTCCTACGAGCAGTACTTC
CASSLMRGSYEQYF
>-|TRBV4-1|TRBJ2-5|-
TGCGCCAGCAGCCTCGAGGGAGAGACCCAGTACTTC
CASSLEGETQYF
>-|TRBV4-3|TRBJ2-1|TRBD2
TGCGCCAGCAGCTCCGGGACTAGCGGGAATAATGAGCAGTTCTTC
CASSSGTSGNNEQFF
>-|TRBV2|TRBJ1-6|TRBD1
TGTGCCATAACTTTCCGGGACAGGGATAATTCACCCCTCCACTTT
CAITFRDRDNSPLHF
>once|TRBV6-5|TRBJ2-1|-
TGTGCCAGCAGTTACACATGGCAGGGGTCCTACAATGAGCAGTTCTTC
CASSYTWQGSYNEQFF
>-|TRBV7-3|TRBJ2-3|TRBD2
TGTGCCAGCAGCTTATGGGCGGGGGACACAGATACGCAGTATTTT
CASSLWAGDTDTQYF
>-|TRBV6-5|TRBJ2-7|TRBD2
TGTGCCAGCAGCCTGACTAGCGGAAACTACGAGCAGTACTTC
CASSLTSGNYEQYF
>few|TRBV15|TRBJ1-4|-
TGTGCCACCAGTCCCCGGCCGCTTGAGATTGCAACTAATGAAAAACTGTTTTTT
CATSPRPLEIATNEKLFF
>-|TRBV6-5|TRBJ1-1|-
TGTGCCAGCAGTCAACCCGAATGGGCGAACACTGAAGCTTTCTTT
CASSQPEWANTEAFF
>-|TRBV6-5|TRBJ2-7|-
TGTGCCAGCACCACGGATACTCATGCCTACGAGCAGTACTTC
CASTTDTHAYEQYF
>-|TRBV27|TRBJ1-2|-
TGTGCCAGCAGTTTCCGAGGAGGGATTGGCTATGGCTACACCTTC
CASSFRGGIGYGYTF
>-|TRBV7-9|TRBJ1-2|TRBD1
TGTGCCAGCAGCCACTGGACAGGGGAAGCCCTTTTCTATGGCTACACCTTC
CASSHWTGEALFYGYTF
>-|TRBV6-5|TRBJ1-1|-
TGTGCCAGCAGTACGACCGAGCGTGGCACTGAAGCTTTCTTT
CASSTTERGTEAFF
>-|TRBV6-6|TRBJ1-2|TRBD1
TGTGCCAGCAGTTACTCGATGACAGGGAAGTATGGCTACACCTTC
CASSYSMTGKYGYTF
>-|TRBV11-2|TRBJ2-7|-
TGTGCCAGCAGCCCGGGCCCCTACGAGCAGTACTTC
CASSPGPYEQYF
>-|TRBV4-3|TRBJ2-1|-
TGCGCCAGCAGCCAAGAAAGACAAAGGCGTTTGGACGAGCAGTTCTTC
CASSQERQRRLDEQFF
>-|TRBV10-3|TRBJ1-2|TRBD1
TGTGCCATCAGTGAGTCTACAGGGGCTAATGACCCGGATGGCTACACCTTC
CAISESTGANDPDGYTF
>-|TRBV1|TRBJ1-5|-
TGCACCAGCAGCCACCACCTCCGGGACCGCGTAGGCAATCAGCCCCAGCATTTT
CTSSHHLRDRVGNQPQHF
>-|TRBV5-1|TRBJ2-1|TRBD2
TGCGCCAGCAGCTTCGTCAGCGGGAGGCCCCTTCGGGATGAGCAGTTCTTC
CASSFVSGRPLRDEQFF
>-|TRBV7-9|TRBJ1-1|TRBD1
TGTGCCAGCAGCCCCCATAGACAGGGAAACACTGAAGCTTTCTTT
CASSPHRQGNTEAFF
>-|TRBV5-1|TRBJ1-2|TRBD1
TGCGCCAGCAGCGAACGGGGCGGACCGGGACAGGGGATTGGGAATAACTATGGCTACACCTTC
CASSERGGPGQGIGNNYGYTF
>-|TRBV27|TRBJ2-3|-
TGTGCCAGCAGTCCCCAAAATACAGATACGCAGTATTTT
CASSPQNTDTQYF
>few|TRBV6-5|TRBJ1-5|-
TGTGCCAGCAGTTACGGACCCGGGGTCCTCCAGCATTTT
CASSYGPGVLQHF
>once|TRBV5-6|TRBJ2-1|TRBD2
TGTGCCAGCAGGAAGCGGGAGATCCCCTACAATGAGCAGTTCTTC
CASRKREIPYNEQFF
>-|TRBV4-1|TRBJ2-6|-
TGCGCCAGCAGCCAAGGGTGGGGTAGCTCTGGGGTCAACGTCCTGACTTTC
CASSQGWGSSGVNVLTF
>-|TRBV29-1|TRBJ2-1|-
TGCAGCGTTGAAGGTGAGCTCGGCTTCTCCTACAATGAGCAGTTCTTC
CSVEGELGFSYNEQFF
>-|TRBV14|TRBJ2-7|-
TGTGCCAGCAGCCAAGAGGGTTACTACGAGCAGTACTTC
CASSQEGYYEQYF
>-|TRBV29-1|TRBJ2-2|-
TGCAGCGTCAACACTAGGCCCGGGGAGCTGTTTTTT
CSVNTRPGELFF
>-|TRBV25-1|TRBJ2-1|TRBD2
TGTGCCAGCAGTAGACTAGCGGGTGATGAGCAGTTCTTC
CASSRLAGDEQFF
>few|TRBV2|TRBJ1-2|TRBD1
TGTGCCAGCAGTTGGGACAGCGAAATCGGCTACACCTTC
CASSWDSEIGYTF
>-|TRBV15|TRBJ2-7|TRBD1
TGTGCCACCAGCAGAGATTTCGGTCAGGGGGCAAGCTACGAGCAGTACTTC
CATSRDFGQGASYEQYF
>-|TRBV25-1|TRBJ2-1|TRBD1
TGTGCCAGCAGTGGCCCGGGACAGCTCAATGAGCAGTTCTTC
CASSGPGQLNEQFF
>-|TRBV19|TRBJ1-1|-
TGTGCCAGTAGTGTAATGGGGCGTGGAACTGAAGCTTTCTTT
CASSVMGRGTEAFF
>-|TRBV5-1|TRBJ1-5|-
TGCGCCAGCAGCTTGGGTCTTGGTAGCAATCAGCCCCAGCATTTT
CASSLGLGSNQPQHF
>-|TRBV7-9|TRBJ1-2|-
TGTGCCAGCAGCTATCTCGGGGTACGAGTCTATGGCTACACCTTC
CASSYLGVRVYGYTF
>-|TRBV13|TRBJ2-3|TRBD2
TGTGCCAGCAGCTTAGAGGGACTAGCGGGGCTCACAGATACGCAGTATTTT
CASSLEGLAGLTDTQYF
>-|TRBV7-3|TRBJ2-6|-
TGTGCCAGCAGCCCCTATGTCACAGGATCTGGGGCCAACGTCCTGACTTTC
CASSPYVTGSGANVLTF
>-|TRBV19|TRBJ1-1|-
TGTGCCAGTGTCGGGTCTTGGGCCCAAAAGAACACTGAAGCTTTCTTT
CASVGSWAQKNTEAFF
>-|TRBV10-3|TRBJ2-7|TRBD2
TGTGCCATCAGTGAGTCGACTAGCCCGAGCTCCTACGAGCAGTACTTC
CAISESTSPSSYEQYF
>-|TRBV2|TRBJ2-7|TRBD1
TGTGCCAGCAGTTGGGACAGGACCGAGCAGTACTTC
CASSWDRTEQYF
>-|TRBV6-1|TRBJ2-5|TRBD1
TGTGCCAGCAGTGAAGCGCTTAGGGACAGGGTACTGGAGACCCAGTACTTC
CASSEALRDRVLETQYF
>-|TRBV30|TRBJ1-2|-
TGTGCCTGGTTGGGCGGAAGAACCTATGGCTACACCTTC
CAWLGGRTYGYTF
>-|TRBV13|TRBJ1-1|-
TGTGCCAGCAGACTGGCTATGAACACTGAAGCTTTCTTT
CASRLAMNTEAFF
>-|TRBV6-1|TRBJ2-5|-
TGTGCCAGCAGGGACTTAGAGACCCAGTACTTC
CASRDLETQYF
>-|TRBV6-6|TRBJ1-1|-
TGTGCCAGCAGTTACTCGAACACTGAAGCTTTCTTT
CASSYSNTEAFF
>-|TRBV5-1|TRBJ2-1|TRBD2
TGCGCCAGCAGCACCGGACTAGCGGGATTTGTTAATGAGCAGTTCTTC
CASSTGLAGFVNEQFF
>-|TRBV6-5|TRBJ1-2|-
TGTGCCAGCAGTTACTCAAAAGACACAGGGAACTATGGCTACACCTTC
CASSYSKDTGNYGYTF
>-|TRBV19|TRBJ2-5|-
TGTGCCAGTAGCTGGGACCAAGAGACCCAGTACTTC
CASSWDQETQYF
>-|TRBV7-2|TRBJ1-5|TRBD1
TGTGCCAGCAGCGGATACAGGGGAGGCAATCAGCCCCAGCATTTT
CASSGYRGGNQPQHF
>-|TRBV7-9|TRBJ2-7|-
TGTGCCAGCAGCTTAGCGGGAGGTTCCTACGAGCAGTACTTC
CASSLAGGSYEQYF
>-|TRBV27|TRBJ2-7|-
TGTGCCAGCAGTTCCTACAGAAGCTCCTACGAGCAGTACTTC
CASSSYRSSYEQYF